Below are 2 T cell receptor beta chains sequenced from a single sample in a study of CD8 T cells in ankylosing spondylitis. TCRdb re-called the 5' RACE reads with MiXCR, one entry per CDR3 protein. The repertoire holds 300,000 to 400,000 distinct CDR3 sequences, with around a tenth as singletons. The sample consisted of blood, either unsorted or a sorted T cell fraction (not recorded which). These TCRs come from a female donor with ankylosing spondylitis or in good health (not recorded which).

This rearrangement joins TRBV15 to TRBJ2-1, with D tentatively TRBD2 (6 bases). V was pared by 3 bases and J by 6 bases, with 12 bases between. CDR3 size: 14 residues. Germline V gives CDR1 LNHNV, CDR2 YYDKDF (reference sequence). CDR3 coding DNA: TGTGCCACCAGCAGCCCGGGAGTAGGCAATGAGCAGTTCTTC. It encodes CATSSPGVGNEQFF.

V gene TRBV11-2 combines with J gene TRBJ2-4; 11 bases align to TRBD1. The CDR3 is 21 amino acids. After removal of 5 bases from V and 1 base from J, the junction contained 19 bases not matched to a gene. Germline V gene lookup returns CDR1 SGHAT and CDR2 FQNNGV. CDR3 amino acids: CASSPHRDRGAIRLAKNIQYF. CDR3 bases: TGTGCCAGCAGCCCCCATAGGGACAGGGGGGCTATCAGGCTCGCCAAAAACATTCAGTACTTC. Based on the CDR3 plus reference TRBV11-2 and TRBJ2-4, the full variable domain is EAGVAQSPRYKIIEKRQSVAFWCNPISGHATLYWYQQILGQGPKLLIQFQNNGVVDDSQLPKDRFSAERLKGVDSTLKIQPAKLEDSAVYLCASSPHRDRGAIRLAKNIQYFGAGTRLSVL.